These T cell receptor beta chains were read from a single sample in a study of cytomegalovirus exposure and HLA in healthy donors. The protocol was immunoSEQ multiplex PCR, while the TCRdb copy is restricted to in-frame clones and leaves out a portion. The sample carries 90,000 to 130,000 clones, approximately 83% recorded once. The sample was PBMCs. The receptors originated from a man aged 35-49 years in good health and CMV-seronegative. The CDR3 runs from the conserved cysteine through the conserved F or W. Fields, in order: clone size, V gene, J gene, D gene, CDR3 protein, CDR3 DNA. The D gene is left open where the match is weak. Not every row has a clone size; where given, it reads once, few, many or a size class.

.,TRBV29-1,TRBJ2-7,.,CSASRGGASAEQYF,TGCAGCGCCTCCCGTGGCGGGGCTTCGGCTGAGCAGTACTTC
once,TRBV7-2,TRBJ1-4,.,CASSSAAGNEKLFF,TGTGCCAGCAGCTCAGCGGCAGGGAATGAAAAACTGTTTTTT
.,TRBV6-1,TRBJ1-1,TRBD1,CASSVLTGGSAFF,TGTGCCAGCAGTGTCCTGACAGGGGGGTCAGCTTTCTTT
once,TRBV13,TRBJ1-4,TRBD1,CASSFRDRGGNEKLFF,TGTGCCAGCAGCTTTCGGGACAGGGGGGGTAATGAAAAACTGTTTTTT
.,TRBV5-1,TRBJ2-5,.,CASSLKGGETQYF,TGCGCCAGCAGCTTGAAGGGCGGGGAGACCCAGTACTTC
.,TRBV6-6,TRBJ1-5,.,CAVWGGKGNQPQHF,TGTGCCGTCTGGGGGGGGAAAGGCAATCAGCCCCAGCATTTT
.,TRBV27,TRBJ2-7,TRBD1,CASSSRDSRYEQYF,TGTGCCAGCAGTTCAAGGGACAGTCGGTACGAGCAGTACTTC
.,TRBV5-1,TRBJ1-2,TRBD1,CASSLRQGPNYGYTF,TGCGCCAGCAGCCTACGACAGGGTCCTAACTATGGCTACACCTTC
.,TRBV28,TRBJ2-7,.,CASSKIGGPSYEQYF,TGTGCCAGTTCAAAGATAGGGGGTCCCTCCTACGAGCAGTACTTC
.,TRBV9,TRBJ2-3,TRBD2,CASSVELAGPGDTQYF,TGTGCCAGCAGCGTAGAACTAGCGGGCCCTGGGGATACGCAGTATTTT
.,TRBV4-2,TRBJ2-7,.,CASSQDYRGSYEQYF,TGTGCCAGCAGCCAAGATTATAGGGGTTCCTACGAGCAGTACTTC
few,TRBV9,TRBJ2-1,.,CASSDYRRGEQFF,TGTGCCAGCAGCGATTACCGGAGGGGTGAGCAGTTCTTC
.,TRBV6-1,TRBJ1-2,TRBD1,CASTKDRDGYGYTF,TGTGCCAGCACTAAGGACAGGGATGGGTATGGCTACACCTTC
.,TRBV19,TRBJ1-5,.,CASSIEPGYQPQHF,TGTGCCAGTAGTATAGAGCCCGGGTATCAGCCCCAGCATTTT
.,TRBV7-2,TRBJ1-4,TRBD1,CASSRGDRGGEKLFF,TGTGCCAGCAGCCGAGGGGACAGGGGTGGTGAAAAACTGTTTTTT
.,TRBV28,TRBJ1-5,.,CASSLDGTPQQHF,TGTGCCAGCAGCCTGGACGGGACACCCCAACAGCATTTT
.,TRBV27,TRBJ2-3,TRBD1,CASSPRQGRREDTQYF,TGTGCCAGCAGTCCCCGACAGGGGCGGCGAGAGGATACGCAGTATTTT
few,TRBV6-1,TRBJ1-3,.,CASSAVFSGNTIYF,TGTGCCAGCAGTGCAGTCTTCTCTGGAAACACCATATATTTT
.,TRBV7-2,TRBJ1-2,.,CASSLRGGYTF,TGTGCCAGCAGCCTCAGGGGTGGCTACACCTTC
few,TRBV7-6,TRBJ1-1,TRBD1,CASSTGQGYTEAFF,TGTGCCAGCAGCACTGGACAGGGATACACTGAAGCTTTCTTT
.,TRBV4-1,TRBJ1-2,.,CASMDSGETNYGYTF,TGCGCCAGCATGGACAGTGGCGAAACTAACTATGGCTACACCTTC
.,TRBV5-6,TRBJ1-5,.,CASSSGDYSNQPQHF,TGTGCCAGCAGCTCCGGAGACTATAGCAATCAGCCCCAGCATTTT
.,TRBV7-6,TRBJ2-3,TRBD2,CASSLRPAGPTSSTDTQYF,TGTGCCAGCAGCCTCCGGCCAGCGGGGCCCACCTCCTCCACAGATACGCAGTATTTT
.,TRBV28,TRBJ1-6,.,CASINGGEVNSPLHF,TGTGCCAGCATCAACGGAGGGGAGGTTAATTCACCCCTCCACTTT
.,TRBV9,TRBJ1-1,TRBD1,CASSAQGATNTEAFF,TGTGCCAGCAGCGCCCAGGGGGCCACGAACACTGAAGCTTTCTTT
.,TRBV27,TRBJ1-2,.,CASSVRGADGYTF,TGTGCCAGCAGCGTACGGGGGGCTGACGGCTACACCTTC
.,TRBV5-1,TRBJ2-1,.,CASSLAADYNEQFF,TGCGCCAGCAGCTTGGCCGCGGACTACAATGAGCAGTTCTTC
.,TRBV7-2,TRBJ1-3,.,CASSLAHRKNGRASGNTIYF,TGTGCCAGCAGCTTAGCCCACAGGAAAAATGGCCGGGCGTCTGGAAACACCATATATTTT
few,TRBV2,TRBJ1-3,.,CASRERGNTIYF,TGTGCCAGCCGGGAGAGAGGAAACACCATATATTTT
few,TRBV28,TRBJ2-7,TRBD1,CASSLGQYSYEQYF,TGTGCCAGCAGTTTGGGACAGTACTCCTACGAGCAGTACTTC
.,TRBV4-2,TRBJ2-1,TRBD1,CASSDIRGNNEQFF,TGTGCCAGTTCGGACATCAGGGGGAACAATGAGCAGTTCTTC
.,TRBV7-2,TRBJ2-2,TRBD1,CASSSTGGRYTGELFF,TGTGCCAGCAGCTCTACAGGGGGCCGGTATACCGGGGAGCTGTTTTTT
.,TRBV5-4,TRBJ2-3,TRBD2,CASRLAGGTDTQYF,TGTGCCAGCAGACTAGCGGGGGGGACAGATACGCAGTATTTT
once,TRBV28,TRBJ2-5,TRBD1,CASSLWDSQETQYF,TGTGCCAGCAGTTTGTGGGACAGCCAAGAGACCCAGTACTTC
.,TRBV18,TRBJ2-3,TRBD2,CASSARLAGADTQYF,TGTGCCAGCTCAGCCAGACTAGCGGGAGCAGATACGCAGTATTTT
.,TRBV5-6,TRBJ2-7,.,CASSFLDRKNYEQYF,TGTGCCAGCAGCTTCCTCGACAGAAAAAACTACGAGCAGTACTTC
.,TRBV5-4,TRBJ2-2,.,CASSPATRAETGELFF,TGTGCCAGCAGCCCAGCTACTAGAGCAGAAACCGGGGAGCTGTTTTTT
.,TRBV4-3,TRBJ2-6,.,CASSQYDGSFSGANVLTF,TGCGCCAGCAGCCAATACGACGGGAGCTTCTCTGGGGCCAACGTCCTGACTTTC
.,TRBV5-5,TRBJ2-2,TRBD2,CASSLKQRGNTGELFF,TGTGCCAGCAGCTTGAAACAGCGGGGGAACACCGGGGAGCTGTTTTTT
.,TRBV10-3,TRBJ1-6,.,CAIRSSYNSPLHF,TGTGCCATCAGGTCCAGCTATAATTCACCCCTCCACTTT
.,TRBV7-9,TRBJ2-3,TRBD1,CASRQGSTDTQYF,TGTGCCAGCCGACAGGGAAGCACAGATACGCAGTATTTT
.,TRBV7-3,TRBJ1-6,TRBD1,CASSLGQSNSPLHF,TGTGCCAGCAGCCTGGGACAGAGTAATTCACCCCTCCACTTT